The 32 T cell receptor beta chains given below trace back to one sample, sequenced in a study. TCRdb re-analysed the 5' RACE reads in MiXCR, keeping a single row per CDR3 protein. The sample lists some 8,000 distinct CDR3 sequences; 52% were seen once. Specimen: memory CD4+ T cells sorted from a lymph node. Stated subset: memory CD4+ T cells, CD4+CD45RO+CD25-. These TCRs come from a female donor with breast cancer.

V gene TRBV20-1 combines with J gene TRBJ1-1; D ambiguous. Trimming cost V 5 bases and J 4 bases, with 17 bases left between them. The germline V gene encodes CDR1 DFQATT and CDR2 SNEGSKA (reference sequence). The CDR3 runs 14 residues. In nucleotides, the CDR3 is TGCAGTGCTCTTGTCGAGGGAGGAGGCACTGAAGCTTTCTTT. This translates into CSALVEGGGTEAFF.

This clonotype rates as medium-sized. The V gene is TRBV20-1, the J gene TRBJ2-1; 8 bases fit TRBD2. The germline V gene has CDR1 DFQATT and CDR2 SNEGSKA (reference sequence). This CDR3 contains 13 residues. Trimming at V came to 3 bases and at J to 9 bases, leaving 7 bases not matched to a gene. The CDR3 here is CSARGTRDVEQFF. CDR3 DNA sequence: TGCAGTGCTAGGGGGACTAGGGATGTTGAGCAGTTCTTC.

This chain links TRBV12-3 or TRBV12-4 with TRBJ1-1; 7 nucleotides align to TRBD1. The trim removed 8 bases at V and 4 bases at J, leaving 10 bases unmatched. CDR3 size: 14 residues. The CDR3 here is CASLGQVGGTEAFF. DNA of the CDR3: TGTGCCAGCCTCGGACAGGTGGGTGGCACTGAAGCTTTCTTT.

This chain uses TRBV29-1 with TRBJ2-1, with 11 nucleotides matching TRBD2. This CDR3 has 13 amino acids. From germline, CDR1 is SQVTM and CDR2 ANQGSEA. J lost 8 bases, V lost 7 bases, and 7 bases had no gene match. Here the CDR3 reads CSARLAGFYEQFF. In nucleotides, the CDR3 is TGCAGCGCCCGACTAGCGGGATTCTATGAGCAGTTCTTC.

Here the CDR3 reads CASKRIGIAGELFF. The CDR3, as DNA: TGTGCCAGCAAGAGGATAGGGATAGCCGGGGAGCTGTTTTTT. The chain uses TRBV6-1 and TRBJ2-2; no clear D. From germline, CDR1 is MNHNS and CDR2 SASEGT. V lost 7 bases to trimming and J lost 6 bases, with 15 bases between them. This CDR3 is built from 14 residues.

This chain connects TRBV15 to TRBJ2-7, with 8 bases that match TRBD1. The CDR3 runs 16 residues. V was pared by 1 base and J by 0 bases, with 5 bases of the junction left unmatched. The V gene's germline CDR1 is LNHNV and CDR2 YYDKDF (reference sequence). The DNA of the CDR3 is TGTGCCACCAGCAGAGCCGGAACAGGGGGCTCCTACGAGCAGTACTTC. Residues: CATSRAGTGGSYEQYF.

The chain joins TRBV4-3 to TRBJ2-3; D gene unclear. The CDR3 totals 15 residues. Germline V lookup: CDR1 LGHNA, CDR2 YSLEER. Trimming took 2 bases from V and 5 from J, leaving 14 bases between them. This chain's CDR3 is CASSQRLQEGDTQYF. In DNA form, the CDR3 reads TGCGCCAGCAGCCAACGGCTTCAGGAAGGAGATACGCAGTATTTT.

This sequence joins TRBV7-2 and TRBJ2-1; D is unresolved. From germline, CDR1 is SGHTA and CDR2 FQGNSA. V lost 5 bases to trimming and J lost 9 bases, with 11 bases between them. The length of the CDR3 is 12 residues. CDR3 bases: TGTGCCAGCAGCCTAGACTTGGGTGAGCAGTTCTTC. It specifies CASSLDLGEQFF. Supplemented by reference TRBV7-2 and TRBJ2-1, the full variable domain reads GAGVSQSPSNKVTEKGKDVELRCDPISGHTALYWYRQSLGQGLEFLIYFQGNSAPDKSGLPSDRFSAERTGGSVSTLTIQRTQQEDSAVYLCASSLDLGEQFFGPGTRLTVL.

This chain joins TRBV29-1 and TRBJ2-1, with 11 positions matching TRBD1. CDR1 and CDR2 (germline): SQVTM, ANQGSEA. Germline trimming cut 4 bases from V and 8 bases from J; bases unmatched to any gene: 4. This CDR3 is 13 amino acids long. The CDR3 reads CSVGRTGGDEQFF. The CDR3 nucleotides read TGCAGCGTTGGCCGGACAGGGGGCGATGAGCAGTTCTTC.

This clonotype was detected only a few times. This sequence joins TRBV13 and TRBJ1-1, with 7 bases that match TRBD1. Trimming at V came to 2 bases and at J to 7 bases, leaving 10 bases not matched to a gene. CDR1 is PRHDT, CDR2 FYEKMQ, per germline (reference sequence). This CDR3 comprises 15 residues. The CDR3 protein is CASSLIGQVGNEAFF. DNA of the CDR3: TGTGCCAGCAGCTTAATTGGACAGGTCGGAAATGAAGCTTTCTTT.

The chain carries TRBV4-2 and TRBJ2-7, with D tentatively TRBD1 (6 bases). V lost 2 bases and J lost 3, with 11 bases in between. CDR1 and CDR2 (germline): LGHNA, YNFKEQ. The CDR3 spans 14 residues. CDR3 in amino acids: CASSQKAQGYEQYF. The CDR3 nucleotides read TGTGCCAGCAGCCAAAAAGCACAGGGCTACGAGCAGTACTTC.

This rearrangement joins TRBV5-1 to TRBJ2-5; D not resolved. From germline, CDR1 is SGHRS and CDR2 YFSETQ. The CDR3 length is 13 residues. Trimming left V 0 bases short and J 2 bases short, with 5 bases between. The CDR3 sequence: CASSLASQETQYF. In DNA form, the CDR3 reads TGCGCCAGCAGCTTGGCCTCTCAAGAGACCCAGTACTTC.

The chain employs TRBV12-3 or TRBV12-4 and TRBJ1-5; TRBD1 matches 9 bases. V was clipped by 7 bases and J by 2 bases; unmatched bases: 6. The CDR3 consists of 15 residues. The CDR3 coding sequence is TGTGCCAGCAATAACCGACAGGGGGGCAATCAGCCCCAGCATTTT. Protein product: CASNNRQGGNQPQHF.

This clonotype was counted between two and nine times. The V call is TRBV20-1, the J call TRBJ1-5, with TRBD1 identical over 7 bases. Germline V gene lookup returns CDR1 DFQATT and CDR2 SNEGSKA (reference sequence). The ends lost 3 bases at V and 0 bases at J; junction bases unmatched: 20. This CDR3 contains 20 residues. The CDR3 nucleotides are TGCAGTGCTAGGAGACCGGGACAGAGGAGACCTTATATTAGCAATCAGCCCCAGCATTTT. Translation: CSARRPGQRRPYISNQPQHF.

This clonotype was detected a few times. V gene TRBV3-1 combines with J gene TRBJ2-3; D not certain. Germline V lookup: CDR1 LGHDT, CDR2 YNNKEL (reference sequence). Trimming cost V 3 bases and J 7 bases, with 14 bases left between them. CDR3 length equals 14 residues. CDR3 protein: CASSQDRLKYTQYF. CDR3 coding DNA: TGTGCCAGCAGCCAGGATAGACTTAAATATACGCAGTATTTT.

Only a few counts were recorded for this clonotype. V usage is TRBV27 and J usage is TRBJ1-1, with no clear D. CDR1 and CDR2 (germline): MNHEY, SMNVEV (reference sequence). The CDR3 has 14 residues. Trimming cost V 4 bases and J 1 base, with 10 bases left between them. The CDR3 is CASSSRIKNTEAFF. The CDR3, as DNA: TGTGCCAGCAGTTCGAGGATAAAGAACACTGAAGCTTTCTTT.

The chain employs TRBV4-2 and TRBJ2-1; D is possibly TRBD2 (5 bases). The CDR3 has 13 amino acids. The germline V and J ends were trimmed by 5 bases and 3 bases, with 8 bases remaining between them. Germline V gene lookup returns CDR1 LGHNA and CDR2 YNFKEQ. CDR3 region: CASSSRDYNEQFF. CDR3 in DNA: TGTGCCAGCAGCAGCCGGGACTACAATGAGCAGTTCTTC.

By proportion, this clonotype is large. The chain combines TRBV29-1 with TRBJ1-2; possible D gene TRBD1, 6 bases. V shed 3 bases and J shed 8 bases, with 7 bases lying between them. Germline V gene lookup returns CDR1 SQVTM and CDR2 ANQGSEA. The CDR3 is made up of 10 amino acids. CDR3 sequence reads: CSVETGGYTF. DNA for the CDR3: TGCAGCGTTGAGACAGGAGGCTACACCTTC.

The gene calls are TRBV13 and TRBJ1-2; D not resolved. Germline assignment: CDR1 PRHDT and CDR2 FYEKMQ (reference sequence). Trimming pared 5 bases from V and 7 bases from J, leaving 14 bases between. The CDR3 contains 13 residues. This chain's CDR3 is CASSTAASGGYTF. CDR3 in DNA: TGTGCCAGCAGCACCGCGGCGTCTGGTGGCTACACCTTC.

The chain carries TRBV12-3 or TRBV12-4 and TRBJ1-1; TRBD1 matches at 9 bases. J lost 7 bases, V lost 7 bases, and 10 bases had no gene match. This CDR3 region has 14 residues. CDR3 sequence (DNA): TGTGCCAGCACCCAAAACAGGGGGCATGTTGAAGCTTTCTTT. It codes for CASTQNRGHVEAFF.

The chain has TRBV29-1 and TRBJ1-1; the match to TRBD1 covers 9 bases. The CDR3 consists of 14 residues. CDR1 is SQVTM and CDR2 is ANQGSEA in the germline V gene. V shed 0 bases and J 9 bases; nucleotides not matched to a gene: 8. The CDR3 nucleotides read TGCAGCGTTGAAGAAGGAACAGGGGGCGCGAAAGCTTTCTTT. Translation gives CSVEEGTGGAKAFF. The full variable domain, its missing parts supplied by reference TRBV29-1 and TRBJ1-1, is SAVISQKPSRDICQRGTSLTIQCQVDSQVTMMFWYRQQPGQSLTLIATANQGSEATYESGFVIDKFPISRPNLTFSTLTVSNMSPEDSSIYLCSVEEGTGGAKAFFGQGTRLTVV.

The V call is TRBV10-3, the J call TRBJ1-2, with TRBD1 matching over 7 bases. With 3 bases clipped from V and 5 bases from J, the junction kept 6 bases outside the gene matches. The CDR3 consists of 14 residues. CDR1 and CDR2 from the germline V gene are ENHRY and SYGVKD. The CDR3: CAISEPDRRYGYTF. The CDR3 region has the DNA TGTGCCATCAGTGAACCGGACAGGAGATATGGCTACACCTTC.

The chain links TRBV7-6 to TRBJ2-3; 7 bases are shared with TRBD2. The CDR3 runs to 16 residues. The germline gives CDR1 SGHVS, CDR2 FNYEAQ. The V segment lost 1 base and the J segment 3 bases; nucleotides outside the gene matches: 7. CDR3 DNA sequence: TGTGCCAGCAGCTTAGTCGCGGGAGTGGGGACAGATACGCAGTATTTT. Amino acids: CASSLVAGVGTDTQYF.

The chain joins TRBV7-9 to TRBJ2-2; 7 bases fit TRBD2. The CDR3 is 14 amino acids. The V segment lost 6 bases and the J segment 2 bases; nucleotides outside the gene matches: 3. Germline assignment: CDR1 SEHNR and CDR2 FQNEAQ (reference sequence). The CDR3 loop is CASRLGLNTGELFF. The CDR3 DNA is TGTGCCAGCAGATTGGGACTAAACACCGGGGAGCTGTTTTTT.

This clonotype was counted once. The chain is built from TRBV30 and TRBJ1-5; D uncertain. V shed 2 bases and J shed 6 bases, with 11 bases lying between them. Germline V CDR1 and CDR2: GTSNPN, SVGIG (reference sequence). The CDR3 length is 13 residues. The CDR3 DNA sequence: TGTGCCTGGAGTCACAGACCACGTCAGCCCCAGCATTTT. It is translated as CAWSHRPRQPQHF.

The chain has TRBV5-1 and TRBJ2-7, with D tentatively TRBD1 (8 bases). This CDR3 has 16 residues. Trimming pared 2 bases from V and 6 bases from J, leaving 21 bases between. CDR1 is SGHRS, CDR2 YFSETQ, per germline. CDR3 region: CASSLSGTGGDGEQYF. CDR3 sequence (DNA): TGCGCCAGCAGCTTATCCGGAACAGGGGGGGATGGCGAGCAGTACTTC. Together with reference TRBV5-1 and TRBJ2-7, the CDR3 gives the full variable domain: KAGVTQTPRYLIKTRGQQVTLSCSPISGHRSVSWYQQTPGQGLQFLFEYFSETQRNKGNFPGRFSGRQFSNSRSEMNVSTLELGDSALYLCASSLSGTGGDGEQYFGPGTRLTVT.

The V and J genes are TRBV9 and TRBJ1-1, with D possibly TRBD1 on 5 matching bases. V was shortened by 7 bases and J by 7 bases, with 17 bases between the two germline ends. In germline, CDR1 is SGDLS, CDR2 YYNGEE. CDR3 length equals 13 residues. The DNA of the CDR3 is TGTGCCAGCGGGCCGCGGTGGGGGGATGAAGCTTTCTTT. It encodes CASGPRWGDEAFF.

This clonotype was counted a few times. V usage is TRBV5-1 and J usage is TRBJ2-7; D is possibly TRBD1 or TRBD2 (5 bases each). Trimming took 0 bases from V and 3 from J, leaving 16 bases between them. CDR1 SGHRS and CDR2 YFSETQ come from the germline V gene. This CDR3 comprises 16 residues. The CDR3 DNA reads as TGCGCCAGCAGCTTGGGGGGGAGAACACTTCTCTACGAGCAGTACTTC. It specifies CASSLGGRTLLYEQYF.

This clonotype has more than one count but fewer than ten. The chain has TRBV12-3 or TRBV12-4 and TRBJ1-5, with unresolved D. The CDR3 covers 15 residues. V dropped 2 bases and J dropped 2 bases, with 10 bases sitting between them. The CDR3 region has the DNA TGTGCCAGCAGTTTAATGGGCGCGGGCAATCAGCCCCAGCATTTT. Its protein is CASSLMGAGNQPQHF.

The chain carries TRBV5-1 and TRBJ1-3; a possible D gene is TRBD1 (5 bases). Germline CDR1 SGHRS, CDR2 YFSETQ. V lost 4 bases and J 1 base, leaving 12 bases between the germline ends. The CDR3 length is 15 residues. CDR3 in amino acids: CASSPGEGSGNTIYF. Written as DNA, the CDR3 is TGCGCCAGCAGCCCGGGGGAGGGTTCTGGAAACACCATATATTTT.

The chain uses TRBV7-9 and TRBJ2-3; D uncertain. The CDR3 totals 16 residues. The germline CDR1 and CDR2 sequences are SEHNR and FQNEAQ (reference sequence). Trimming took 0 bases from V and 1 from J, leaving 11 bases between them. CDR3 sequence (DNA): TGTGCCAGCAGCTTAGCATCAGGTTCCGGCACAGATACGCAGTATTTT. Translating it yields CASSLASGSGTDTQYF.

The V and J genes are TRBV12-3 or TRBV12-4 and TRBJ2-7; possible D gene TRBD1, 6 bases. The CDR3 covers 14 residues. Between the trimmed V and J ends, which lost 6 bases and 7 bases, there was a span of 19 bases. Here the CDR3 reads CASSHRQAPWEQYF. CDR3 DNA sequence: TGTGCCAGCAGCCACCGACAGGCCCCTTGGGAGCAGTACTTC.